This paragraph reports one TCR beta chain. The data are from a study of blood T cell repertoires in COVID-19. With 2 bases removed from V and 2 bases from J, the gap between germline ends came to 9 bases. Germline V gene sequence: CDR1 SGHTA, CDR2 FQGNSA. This CDR3 spans 14 amino acids. Profiling relied on immunoSEQ multiplex PCR, and the TCRdb table lists in-frame clones only, not all of them. The repertoire holds about 280,000 clones, with 75% to 85% as singletons. The TCR was taken from a man aged 50 to 60 with active or convalescent COVID-19. The sequenced sample consisted of peripheral blood. V gene TRBV7-2 combines with J gene TRBJ1-2, with D tentatively TRBD1 (5 bases). This CDR3 reads CASSLLGQNYGYTF. In DNA form, the CDR3 reads TGTGCCAGCAGCTTACTGGGGCAGAACTATGGCTACACCTTC. Filled out from reference TRBV7-2 and TRBJ1-2, the complete variable domain reads GAGVSQSPSNKVTEKGKDVELRCDPISGHTALYWYRQSLGQGLEFLIYFQGNSAPDKSGLPSDRFSAERTGGSVSTLTIQRTQQEDSAVYLCASSLLGQNYGYTFGSGTRLTVV.